The 2 T cell receptor beta chains reported below all come from one sample, sequenced in a study of vaccination and CD4 T cells after COVID-19. Their antigen targets remain unknown. Sequencing of cultured CD4+ T cell DNA used the Oncomine TCR Beta short-read assay. TCRdb analysed the PCR reads with MiXCR anew, one entry per CDR3 protein. Among 15,000 to 20,000 distinct CDR3 sequences listed, about 46% were seen once. Sample treatment: approximately nine-day PBMC culture with coronavirus spike peptide pools or control peptides (ViraFEST assay). The material was CD4+ T cells from blood, cultured in vitro, obtained before SARS-CoV-2 vaccination. All receptors come from a human donor who had recovered from COVID-19.

In its sample, this clonotype was seen a few times. The V gene is TRBV6-1, the J gene TRBJ2-7, with 7 positions matching TRBD2. The CDR3 is 15 residues long. The trim removed 5 bases at V and 6 bases at J, leaving 13 bases unmatched. Per the germline V gene, CDR1 is MNHNS and CDR2 is SASEGT. This CDR3 reads CASSPWTSSPLEQYF. The DNA for the CDR3 is TGTGCCAGCAGTCCATGGACTAGTTCGCCCCTCGAGCAGTACTTC.

This clonotype was seen only a few times. V gene TRBV20-1 combines with J gene TRBJ1-1; D remains unclear. The germline gives CDR1 DFQATT, CDR2 SNEGSKA (reference sequence). V was pared by 3 bases and J by 1 base, with 6 bases between. This CDR3 region has 12 residues. As DNA, the CDR3 is TGCAGTGCTAGTTACACGAACACTGAAGCTTTCTTT. As protein: CSASYTNTEAFF.